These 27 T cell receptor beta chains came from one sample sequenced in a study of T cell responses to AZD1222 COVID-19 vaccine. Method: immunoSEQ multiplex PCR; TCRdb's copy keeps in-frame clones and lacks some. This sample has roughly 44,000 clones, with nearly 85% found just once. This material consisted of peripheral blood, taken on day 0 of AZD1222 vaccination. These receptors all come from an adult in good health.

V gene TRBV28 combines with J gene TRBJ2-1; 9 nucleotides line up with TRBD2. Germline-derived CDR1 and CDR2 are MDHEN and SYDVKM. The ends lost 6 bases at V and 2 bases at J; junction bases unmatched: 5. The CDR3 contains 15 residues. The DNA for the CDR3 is TGTGCCAGCAGACAGACTAGCGGAGCCTACAATGAGCAGTTCTTC. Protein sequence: CASRQTSGAYNEQFF.

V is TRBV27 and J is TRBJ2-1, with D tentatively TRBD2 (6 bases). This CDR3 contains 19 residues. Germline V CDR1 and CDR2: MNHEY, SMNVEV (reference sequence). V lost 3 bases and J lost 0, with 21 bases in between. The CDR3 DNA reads TGTGCCAGCAGTTTCATTGGCCTACTGACAGCGGGCTCCTACAATGAGCAGTTCTTC. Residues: CASSFIGLLTAGSYNEQFF.

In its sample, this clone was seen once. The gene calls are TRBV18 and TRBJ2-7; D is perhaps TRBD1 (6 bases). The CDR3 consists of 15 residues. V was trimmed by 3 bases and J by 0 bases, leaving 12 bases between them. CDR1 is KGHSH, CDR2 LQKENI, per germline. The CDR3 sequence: CASSPRTGSSYEQYF. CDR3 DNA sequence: TGTGCCAGCTCACCCAGAACAGGGAGCTCCTACGAGCAGTACTTC.

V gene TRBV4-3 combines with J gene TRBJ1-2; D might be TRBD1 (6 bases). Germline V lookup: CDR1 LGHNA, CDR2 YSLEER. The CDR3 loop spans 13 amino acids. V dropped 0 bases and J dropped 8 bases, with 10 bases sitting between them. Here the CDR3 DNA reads TGCGCCAGCAGCCAAGACAGGGGCTCGGGCTACACCTTC. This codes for CASSQDRGSGYTF.

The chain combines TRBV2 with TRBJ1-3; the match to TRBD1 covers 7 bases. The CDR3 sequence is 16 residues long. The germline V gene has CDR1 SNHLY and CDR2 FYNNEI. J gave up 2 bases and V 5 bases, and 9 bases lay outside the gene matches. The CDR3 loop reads CASSSGTVRPGNTIYF. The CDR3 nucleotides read TGTGCCAGCAGTTCCGGGACAGTTAGACCTGGAAACACCATATATTTT.

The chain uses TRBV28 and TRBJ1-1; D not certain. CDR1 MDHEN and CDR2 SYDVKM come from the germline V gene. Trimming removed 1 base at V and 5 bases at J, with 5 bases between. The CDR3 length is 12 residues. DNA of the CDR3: TGTGCCAGCAGTTTATTGGAGACTGAAGCTTTCTTT. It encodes CASSLLETEAFF.

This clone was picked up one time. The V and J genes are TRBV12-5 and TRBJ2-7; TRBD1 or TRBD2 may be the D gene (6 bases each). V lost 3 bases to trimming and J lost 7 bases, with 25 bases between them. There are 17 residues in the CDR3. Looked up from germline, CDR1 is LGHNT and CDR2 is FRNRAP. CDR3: CASGFLVGGSGHWEQYF. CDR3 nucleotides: TGTGCTAGTGGTTTCCTCGTGGGGGGCTCCGGTCACTGGGAGCAGTACTTC.

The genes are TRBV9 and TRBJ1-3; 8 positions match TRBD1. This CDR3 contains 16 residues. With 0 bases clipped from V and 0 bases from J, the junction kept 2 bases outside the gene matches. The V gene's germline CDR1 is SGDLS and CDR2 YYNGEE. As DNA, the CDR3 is TGTGCCAGCAGCGTAGGGGACAGGCCCTCTGGAAACACCATATATTTT. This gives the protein CASSVGDRPSGNTIYF.

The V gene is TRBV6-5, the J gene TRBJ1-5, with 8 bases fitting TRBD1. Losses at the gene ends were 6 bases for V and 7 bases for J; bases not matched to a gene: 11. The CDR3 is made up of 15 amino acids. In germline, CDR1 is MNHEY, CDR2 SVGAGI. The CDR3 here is CASSSGQGGVQPQHF. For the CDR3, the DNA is TGTGCCAGCAGCTCCGGACAGGGTGGTGTACAGCCCCAGCATTTT.

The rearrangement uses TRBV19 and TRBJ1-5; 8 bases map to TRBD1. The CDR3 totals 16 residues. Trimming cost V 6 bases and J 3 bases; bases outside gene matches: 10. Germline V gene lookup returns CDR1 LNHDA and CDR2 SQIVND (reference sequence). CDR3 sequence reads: CASRTGTGHFNQPQHF. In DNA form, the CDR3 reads TGTGCCAGTAGGACCGGGACAGGCCACTTCAATCAGCCCCAGCATTTT. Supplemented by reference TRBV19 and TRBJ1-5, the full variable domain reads DGGITQSPKYLFRKEGQNVTLSCEQNLNHDAMYWYRQDPGQGLRLIYYSQIVNDFQKGDIAEGYSVSREKKESFPLTVTSAQKNPTAFYLCASRTGTGHFNQPQHFGDGTRLSIL.

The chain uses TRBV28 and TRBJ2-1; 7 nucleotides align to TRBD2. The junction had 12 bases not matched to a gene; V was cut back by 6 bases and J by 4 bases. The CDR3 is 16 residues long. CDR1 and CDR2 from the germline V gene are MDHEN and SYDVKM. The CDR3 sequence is CASSSLGLAEYNEQFF. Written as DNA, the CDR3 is TGTGCCAGCAGCTCCCTAGGGCTAGCGGAATACAATGAGCAGTTCTTC.

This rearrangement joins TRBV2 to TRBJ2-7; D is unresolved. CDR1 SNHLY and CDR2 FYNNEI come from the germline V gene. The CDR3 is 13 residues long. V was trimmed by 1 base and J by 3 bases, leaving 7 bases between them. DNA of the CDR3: TGTGCCAGCAGTGAAGGTTTCAGCTACGAGCAGTACTTC. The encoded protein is CASSEGFSYEQYF.

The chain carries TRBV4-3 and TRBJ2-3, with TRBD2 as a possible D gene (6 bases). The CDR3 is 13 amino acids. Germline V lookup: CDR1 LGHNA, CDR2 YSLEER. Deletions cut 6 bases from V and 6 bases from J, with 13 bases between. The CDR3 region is CASSLTSSDTQYF. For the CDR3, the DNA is TGCGCCAGCAGTCTAACTAGCTCTGATACGCAGTATTTT.

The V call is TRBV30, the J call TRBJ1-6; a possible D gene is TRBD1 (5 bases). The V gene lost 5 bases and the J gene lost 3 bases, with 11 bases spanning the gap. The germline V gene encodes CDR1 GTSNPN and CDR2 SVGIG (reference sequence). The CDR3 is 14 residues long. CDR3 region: CAWRRGRYNSPLHF. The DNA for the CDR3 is TGTGCCTGGCGGCGGGGCCGCTATAATTCACCCCTCCACTTT.

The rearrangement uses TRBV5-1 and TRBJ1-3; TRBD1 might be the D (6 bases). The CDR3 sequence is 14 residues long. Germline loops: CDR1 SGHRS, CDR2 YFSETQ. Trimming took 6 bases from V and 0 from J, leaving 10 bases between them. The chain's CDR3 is CASTDSSSGNTIYF. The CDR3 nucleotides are TGCGCCAGCACGGACAGCTCCTCTGGAAACACCATATATTTT.

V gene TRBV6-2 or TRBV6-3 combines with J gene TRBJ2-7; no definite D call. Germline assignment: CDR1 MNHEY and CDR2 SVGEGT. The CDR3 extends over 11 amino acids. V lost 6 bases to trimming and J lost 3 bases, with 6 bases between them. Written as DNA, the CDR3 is TGTGCCAGCAGCCGGCGCTACGAGCAGTACTTC. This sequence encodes CASSRRYEQYF.

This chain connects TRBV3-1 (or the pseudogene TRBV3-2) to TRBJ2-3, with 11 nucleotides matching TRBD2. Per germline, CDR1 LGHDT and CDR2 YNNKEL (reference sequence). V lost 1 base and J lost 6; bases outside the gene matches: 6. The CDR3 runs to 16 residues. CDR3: CASSQAGSGGADTQYF. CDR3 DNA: TGTGCCAGCAGCCAAGCGGGTAGCGGGGGGGCCGATACGCAGTATTTT.

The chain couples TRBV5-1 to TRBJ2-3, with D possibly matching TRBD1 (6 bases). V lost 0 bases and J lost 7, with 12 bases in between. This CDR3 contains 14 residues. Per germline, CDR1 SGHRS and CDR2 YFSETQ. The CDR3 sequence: CASSLEGHAYTQYF. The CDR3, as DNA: TGCGCCAGCAGCTTGGAGGGACACGCGTATACGCAGTATTTT.

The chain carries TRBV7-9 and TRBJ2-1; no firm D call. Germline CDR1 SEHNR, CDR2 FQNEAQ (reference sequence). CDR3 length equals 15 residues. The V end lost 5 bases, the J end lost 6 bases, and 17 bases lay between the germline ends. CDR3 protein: CASSLGSGFTNEQFF. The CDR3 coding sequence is TGTGCCAGCAGCCTGGGGTCGGGTTTTACCAATGAGCAGTTCTTC.

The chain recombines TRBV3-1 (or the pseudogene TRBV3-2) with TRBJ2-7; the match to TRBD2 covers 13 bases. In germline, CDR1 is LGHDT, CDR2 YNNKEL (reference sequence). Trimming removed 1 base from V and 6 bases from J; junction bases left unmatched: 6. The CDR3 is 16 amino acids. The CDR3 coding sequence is TGTGCCAGCAGCCAAGGGACTAGCGGGAGATTAGGCGAGCAGTACTTC. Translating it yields CASSQGTSGRLGEQYF.

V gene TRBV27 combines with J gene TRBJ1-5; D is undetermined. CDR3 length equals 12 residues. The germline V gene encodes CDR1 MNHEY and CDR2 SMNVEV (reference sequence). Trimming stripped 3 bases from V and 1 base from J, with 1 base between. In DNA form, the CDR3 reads TGTGCCAGCAGTTTCAGCAATCAGCCCCAGCATTTT. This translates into CASSFSNQPQHF.

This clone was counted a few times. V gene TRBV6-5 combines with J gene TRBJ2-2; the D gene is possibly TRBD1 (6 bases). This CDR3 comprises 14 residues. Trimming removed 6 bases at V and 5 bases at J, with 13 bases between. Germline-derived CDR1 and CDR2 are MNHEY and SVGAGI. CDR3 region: CASRYDRPTGELFF. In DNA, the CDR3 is TGTGCCAGCAGATATGACAGGCCGACCGGGGAGCTGTTTTTT.

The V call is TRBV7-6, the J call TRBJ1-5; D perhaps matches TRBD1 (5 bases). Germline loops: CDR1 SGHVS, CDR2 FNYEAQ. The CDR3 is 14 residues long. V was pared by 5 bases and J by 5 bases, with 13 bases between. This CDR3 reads CASSEGWADQPQHF. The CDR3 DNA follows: TGTGCCAGCAGCGAGGGGTGGGCCGATCAGCCCCAGCATTTT.

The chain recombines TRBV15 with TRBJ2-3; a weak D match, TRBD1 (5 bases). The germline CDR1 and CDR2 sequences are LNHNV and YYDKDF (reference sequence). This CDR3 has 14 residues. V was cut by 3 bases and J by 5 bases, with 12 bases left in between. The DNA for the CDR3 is TGTGCCACCAGCAGGGCGGACCAGGGAGATACGCAGTATTTT. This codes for CATSRADQGDTQYF.

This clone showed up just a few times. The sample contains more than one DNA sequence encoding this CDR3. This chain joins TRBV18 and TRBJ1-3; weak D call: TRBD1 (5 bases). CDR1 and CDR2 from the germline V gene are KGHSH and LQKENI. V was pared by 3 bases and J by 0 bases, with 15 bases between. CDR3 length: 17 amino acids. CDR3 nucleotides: TGTGCCAGCTCACCCCTCGGGGCCCAGGGCTCTGGAAACACCATATATTTT. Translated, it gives CASSPLGAQGSGNTIYF.

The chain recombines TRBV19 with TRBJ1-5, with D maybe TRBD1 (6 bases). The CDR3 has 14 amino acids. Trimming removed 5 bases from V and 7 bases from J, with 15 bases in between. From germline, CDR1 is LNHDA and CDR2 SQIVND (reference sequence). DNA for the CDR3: TGTGCCAGTAGTGTCCCGGGGGCTAACCAGCCCCAGCATTTT. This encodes CASSVPGANQPQHF. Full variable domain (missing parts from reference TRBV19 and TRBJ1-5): DGGITQSPKYLFRKEGQNVTLSCEQNLNHDAMYWYRQDPGQGLRLIYYSQIVNDFQKGDIAEGYSVSREKKESFPLTVTSAQKNPTAFYLCASSVPGANQPQHFGDGTRLSIL.

CDR3 in amino acids: CASSALEGGDIQYF. The CDR3 DNA follows: TGTGCCAGCAGTGCTTTGGAGGGAGGGGACATTCAGTACTTC. The J gene is TRBJ2-4, the V gene TRBV6-6, with 7 bases identical to TRBD2. The CDR3 is made up of 14 amino acids. Looked up from germline, CDR1 is MNHNY and CDR2 is SVGAGI (reference sequence). V lost 5 bases, J lost 8 bases, and 9 bases stayed unmatched.